This T cell receptor (beta chain) was retrieved from a study of T cells after yellow fever vaccination. Study findings and constraints: Weaker overall was a secondary response that nonetheless peaked faster, on day 5 versus 15. FACS-sorted repertoires might harbor abundant contaminating clonotypes from the bulk population.

This clonotype was counted a few times. The antigen remains unidentified. For TCR, cDNA came from 5'RACE template switching, which added a universal primer site and UMIs. TCRdb fed the 5' RACE reads into MiXCR, producing one record per CDR3 protein. Among 250,000 to 400,000 distinct CDR3 sequences listed, about 4.5% were seen once. V dropped 5 bases and J dropped 5; count of bases not matched to a gene: 0. This CDR3 has 11 residues. Germline V gene data show CDR1 as MDHEN and CDR2 as SYDVKM. V is TRBV28 and J is TRBJ2-7; 7 bases are shared with TRBD1. The TCR originated in a man younger than 35 who received the YFV17D yellow fever vaccine. Sequencing was performed on PBMCs, taken 15 days after the yellow fever booster vaccination. CDR3 region: CASSDRDEQYV. CDR3 sequence (DNA): TGTGCCAGCAGTGACAGGGACGAGCAGTACGTC.